Given below is one T cell receptor beta chain in context. The specificity of this receptor is unknown. No much larger clonotype is one base removed from it; base qualities were not supplied. Focal radiation therapy combined with CTLA-4 blockade (ipilimumab) was tested in patients with chemo-refractory metastatic non-small-cell lung cancer. Taken from cysteine to phenylalanine, the CDR3 has 11 residues. The kept DNA is CDR3 alone, 33 bases in frame from the first base. V is pruned by 7 bases and J by 15 bases, leaving 9 bases of the junction without a gene match. The germline V gene provides CDR1 SQVTM and CDR2 ANQGSEA. This entry is derived from a study of radiotherapy plus CTLA-4 blockade in lung cancer (dated by TCRdb to 2016 to 2019). About the full investigation: Among the enrolled patients, about 19% had an objective response, and 31% reached disease control.

The library was built by means of the immunoSEQ multiplex PCR assay. TCRdb provides this immuneACCESS table in a form limited to in-frame rearrangements. Some clones are lacking; in checked studies, under half of them reflect an unresolved V gene, and why the rest are absent is not known. Present in this sample are 40,000 to 55,000 clones, roughly 80% of which were seen just once. Approximately 2.4% of the sample belongs to the ten largest clones. General study outcomes and caveats: After treatment with radiotherapy and ipilimumab, TCR clones that originated in tumors expanded in peripheral blood. The strongest predictors of response, as reported, were early dynamic changes in blood T cell clones along with a rise in serum interferon-beta after radiation.

Specimen: peripheral blood, collected from a patient treated with radiotherapy plus ipilimumab. This clonotype was obtained from a human donor with non-small cell lung cancer whose response to radiotherapy plus ipilimumab could not be evaluated. The rearranged segments are TRBV29-1 and TRBJ2-1, with 10 bases matching TRBD2. The CDR3 protein: CSAKTSGFPFF. The DNA reads as follows: TGCAGCGCAAAGACTAGCGGGTTTCCGTTCTTC.